This TCR beta chain was captured by sequencing in a study of vaccination and CD4 T cells after COVID-19. Treatment denoted: roughly nine-day PBMC culture with coronavirus spike peptide pools or control peptides (ViraFEST assay). Antigen-specific T cell expansion with peptide pools preceded TCR sequencing in the ViraFEST approach. Notes on this clonotype: What it binds is not known.

The Oncomine TCR Beta short-read assay was what sequenced the DNA obtained from cultured CD4+ T cells. TCRdb fed the PCR reads into MiXCR, producing one record per CDR3 protein. The sample lists around 5,000 distinct CDR3 sequences; about two fifths were seen once. Trimming cost V 3 bases and J 2 bases, with 10 bases left between them. Germline V CDR1 and CDR2: SQVTM, ANQGSEA. The length of the CDR3 is 13 residues. The receptor comes from a human donor who had recovered from COVID-19. The sample comprised CD4+ T cells from blood, cultured in vitro. The rearrangement links TRBV29-1 to TRBJ1-2; D remains unclear. CDR3 nucleotide sequence: TGCAGCGTTGATGTAGGTGGGAACTATGGCTACACCTTC. Protein product: CSVDVGGNYGYTF. Looking up the rest from reference TRBV29-1 and TRBJ1-2 gives the full variable domain: SAVISQKPSRDICQRGTSLTIQCQVDSQVTMMFWYRQQPGQSLTLIATANQGSEATYESGFVIDKFPISRPNLTFSTLTVSNMSPEDSSIYLCSVDVGGNYGYTFGSGTRLTVV.